This paragraph covers one T cell receptor (beta chain) sequence. Its antigen is unknown. These data come from a study of shared clonotypes between healthy human individuals. The CDR3 has 16 residues. Trimming removed 4 bases from V and 3 bases from J, with 15 bases in between. Germline V gene sequence: CDR1 SGHDN, CDR2 FVKESK. CD45RO-negative CD8 cells positively selected for CCR7 made up the naive population, which excluded terminally differentiated effector memory CD45RA+ cells. General study points: About 5% of naive CD4 clonotypes were shared across a few donors. What limited the represented genetic and exposure-history diversity was the small number of donors.

Deep was the level at which the assay was run. Only in-frame clones appear in the TCRdb table, and some are missing; sequencing was by immunoSEQ multiplex PCR. The table records around 2.1 million clones, 90% to 95% of them present only once. V usage is TRBV14 and J usage is TRBJ1-4; D possibly corresponds to TRBD1 (6 bases). This receptor was obtained from a man younger than 30 in good health. Some clones in this sample may be carry-over from other donors' samples. Source material: naive CD8+ T cells from PBMCs. CDR3 coding DNA: TGTGCCAGCAGCCCCACGGAGGGGGTGGCTAATGAAAAACTGTTTTTT. It specifies CASSPTEGVANEKLFF.